This TCR beta chain was found in a study of blood T cell repertoires in COVID-19. Across the whole study: PBMCs, B-cell-depleted T cells, or T cells provided the cDNA or gDNA that made up the material.

This CDR3 is built from 15 residues. V lost 4 bases and J lost 4; bases outside the gene matches: 9. CDR1 is MNHEY and CDR2 is SMNVEV in the germline V gene (reference sequence). Using immunoSEQ multiplex PCR, the repertoire was profiled, and TCRdb retains in-frame clones only, with some absent. The sample yields tens of thousands of clones, around 80% seen once. The sample taken for sequencing was peripheral blood. This chain links TRBV27 with TRBJ2-7; 8 positions match TRBD1. The sequence was collected from a human donor in a cohort sampled during active COVID-19. The CDR3 coding sequence is TGTGCCAGCAGTTACCTCAGGGGGCTTTTGTACGAGCAGTACTTC. Amino acids: CASSYLRGLLYEQYF.